The T cell receptor beta chain under discussion was sequenced for a study of siplizumab effects on memory and regulatory T cells. The assay was immunoSEQ multiplex PCR, and TCRdb's table has in-frame clones only and misses some. This table has tens of thousands of clones, 91% appearing once. This clone has only one observation. The CDR3 is 13 residues long. Germline V gene data show CDR1 as SGHKS and CDR2 as YYEKEE (reference sequence). The germline V and J ends were trimmed by 4 bases and 0 bases, with 7 bases remaining between them. This clonotype was sampled from a human donor in good health. The source material was CD8+ T cells sorted from blood. The J gene is TRBJ1-1, the V gene TRBV5-5; D gene ambiguous. In DNA form, the CDR3 reads TGTGCCAGCAGCCAAGTAATGAACACTGAAGCTTTCTTT. It encodes CASSQVMNTEAFF.